A selection of T cell receptor beta chains follows, all from one sample in a study of T-cell memory formation after mild COVID-19. TCRdb re-called the 5' RACE reads with MiXCR, one entry per CDR3 protein. This sample has about 130,000 distinct CDR3 sequences, with approximately 16% found just once. The sample taken for sequencing was PBMCs or a T cell subset sorted from them (not recorded which). The receptors stem from an adult woman who had mild COVID-19 (a few samples of this study predate the infection). Cell type and time point are not known. Both conserved end residues are part of each CDR3. The order of the fields is D gene, V gene, J gene, clone size, CDR3 protein, CDR3 DNA. A D gene is named only where the DNA matches it firmly. Size tells how often a clone was seen (once, few, many) or the class of an expanded clone, and some rows leave it out.

.	TRBV12-3/TRBV12-4	TRBJ2-5	few	CASSWVGRSETQYF	TGTGCCAGCAGTTGGGTGGGGAGGTCAGAGACCCAGTACTTC
.	TRBV15	TRBJ2-2	few	CATSRDRGTGELFF	TGTGCCACCAGCAGAGACAGGGGTACCGGGGAGCTGTTTTTT
.	TRBV25-1	TRBJ2-7	.	CASSEDFYEQYF	TGTGCCAGCAGTGAGGACTTTTACGAGCAGTACTTC
TRBD1	TRBV20-1	TRBJ2-7	few	CSATDRGYEQYF	TGCAGTGCTACCGACAGGGGTTACGAGCAGTACTTC
TRBD2	TRBV9	TRBJ2-3	few	CASSAGILAGGPDTQYF	TGTGCCAGCAGCGCAGGGATACTAGCGGGGGGACCAGATACGCAGTATTTT
.	TRBV5-1	TRBJ2-7	.	CASAYRVGTYEQYF	TGCGCCAGCGCCTACAGGGTAGGAACCTACGAGCAGTACTTC
TRBD1	TRBV5-1	TRBJ1-1	few	CASSLEGQGVTEAFF	TGCGCCAGCAGCTTGGAGGGACAGGGAGTTACCGAAGCTTTCTTT
.	TRBV25-1	TRBJ2-7	few	CASSARAGQYF	TGTGCCAGCAGTGCTAGGGCAGGGCAGTACTTC
.	TRBV25-1	TRBJ2-1	many	CASSPGNEQFF	TGTGCCAGCAGTCCCGGGAATGAGCAGTTCTTC
.	TRBV20-1	TRBJ2-3	.	CSARDPQTPLGDTQYF	TGCAGTGCTAGAGATCCACAAACCCCACTCGGCGATACGCAGTATTTT
.	TRBV7-9	TRBJ2-3	few	CASSSRTPDRSTDTQYF	TGTGCCAGCAGCTCTCGAACCCCGGACAGAAGCACAGATACGCAGTATTTT
.	TRBV24-1	TRBJ2-7	few	CATSELGNEQYF	TGTGCCACCAGTGAGTTGGGGAACGAGCAGTACTTC
TRBD2	TRBV6-5	TRBJ2-7	few	CASSVAGPYEQYF	TGTGCCAGCTCCGTAGCGGGACCCTACGAGCAGTACTTC
.	TRBV20-1	TRBJ1-5	.	CSALFPRRNNQPQHF	TGCAGTGCCCTATTTCCCCGACGGAACAATCAGCCCCAGCATTTT
.	TRBV5-1	TRBJ2-7	.	CASSREDVSYEQYF	TGCGCCAGCAGCCGAGAGGACGTCTCCTACGAGCAGTACTTC
TRBD2	TRBV15	TRBJ2-1	.	CATSRDPSGGTREQFF	TGTGCCACCAGCAGAGATCCAAGCGGGGGCACGCGAGAGCAGTTCTTC
TRBD1	TRBV12-3/TRBV12-4	TRBJ1-5	few	CASSLRDRGRGQPQHF	TGTGCCAGCAGTTTGCGGGACAGGGGGCGCGGTCAGCCCCAGCATTTT
.	TRBV9	TRBJ2-7	.	CASSPRTDNSYEQYF	TGTGCCAGCAGCCCCCGGACAGACAACTCCTACGAGCAGTACTTC
.	TRBV5-1	TRBJ1-2	many	CASSLAELNYGYTF	TGCGCCAGCAGCTTGGCCGAACTGAACTATGGCTACACCTTC
TRBD2	TRBV4-1	TRBJ2-3	.	CASRPLAGGTHTQYF	TGCGCCAGCAGACCTCTAGCGGGGGGCACCCATACGCAGTATTTT
TRBD2	TRBV7-9	TRBJ2-5	few	CASSLTSGARGETQYF	TGTGCCAGCAGCTTGACTAGCGGGGCGAGAGGAGAGACCCAGTACTTC
.	TRBV3-1	TRBJ2-5	few	CASSQEPEETQYF	TGTGCCAGCAGCCAAGAACCAGAAGAGACCCAGTACTTC
TRBD2	TRBV7-3	TRBJ2-2	.	CASSLVREANTGELFF	TGTGCCAGCAGCTTAGTGCGGGAGGCGAACACCGGGGAGCTGTTTTTT